Described below is a single T cell receptor (beta chain) sequence and its context. Antigen unknown. These data are taken from a study of monozygotic twins with inflammatory bowel disease. Study-wide points: Discrimination among different T cell subtypes was not achievable. Lower sharing of clonotypes with other individuals was seen in IBD patients than in healthy twins. This was most marked in patients showing signs of disease activity.

CDR1 and CDR2 from the germline V gene are DFQATT and SNEGSKA (reference sequence). The length of the CDR3 is 13 residues. Researchers used about 4,000 ng of total RNA for each TCR library. Each UMI, carrying a 6-nucleotide sample barcode, came from template switching. For each CDR3 protein, TCRdb gives one entry from its re-call of the 5' RACE reads, without DNA. The table lists approximately 380,000 distinct CDR3 sequences. The sequencing sample was made of blood. This TCR came from a human donor with ulcerative colitis or Crohn's disease, or a healthy co-twin of an affected twin (not recorded which). The gene calls are TRBV20-1 and TRBJ2-7; no DNA is available, so the TRBD2 call from TCRdb remains unchecked. The CDR3 sequence is CSARRAGGLGQYF.